The clone carrying this T cell receptor (beta chain) was seen many times. Its antigen is undetermined. Relying on iRepertoire HTBI primers and Arm-PCR of CDR3 regions, the team built TCR beta libraries. TCRdb used MiXCR to reprocess the multiplex PCR reads, holding one entry per CDR3 protein. The table shows roughly 500,000 distinct CDR3 sequences, with roughly 20% occurring only once. As for time point: persistent/refractory GD, antithyroid drugs over 5 years with positive TRAb. Following extraction of RNA from PBMCs, that RNA was used to make the TCR library. This sample is drawn from a study of regulatory T cells in long-lasting Graves disease. Study results and limitations: Patients with persistent Graves' had lower TCR diversity than newly diagnosed patients.

Sample: peripheral blood mononuclear cells (PBMCs), taken when the disease was refractory, from a patient treated with antithyroid drugs. The clonotype comes from a female donor with Graves disease.

This CDR3 reads CSVDRGHGYTF. The DNA for the CDR3 is TGCAGCGTTGACAGGGGGCATGGCTACACCTTC. This chain connects TRBV29-1 to TRBJ1-2; TRBD1 matches 8 bases. CDR3 length: 11 amino acids. After removal of 3 bases from V and 6 bases from J, the junction contained 0 bases not matched to a gene. In germline, CDR1 is SQVTM, CDR2 ANQGSEA.